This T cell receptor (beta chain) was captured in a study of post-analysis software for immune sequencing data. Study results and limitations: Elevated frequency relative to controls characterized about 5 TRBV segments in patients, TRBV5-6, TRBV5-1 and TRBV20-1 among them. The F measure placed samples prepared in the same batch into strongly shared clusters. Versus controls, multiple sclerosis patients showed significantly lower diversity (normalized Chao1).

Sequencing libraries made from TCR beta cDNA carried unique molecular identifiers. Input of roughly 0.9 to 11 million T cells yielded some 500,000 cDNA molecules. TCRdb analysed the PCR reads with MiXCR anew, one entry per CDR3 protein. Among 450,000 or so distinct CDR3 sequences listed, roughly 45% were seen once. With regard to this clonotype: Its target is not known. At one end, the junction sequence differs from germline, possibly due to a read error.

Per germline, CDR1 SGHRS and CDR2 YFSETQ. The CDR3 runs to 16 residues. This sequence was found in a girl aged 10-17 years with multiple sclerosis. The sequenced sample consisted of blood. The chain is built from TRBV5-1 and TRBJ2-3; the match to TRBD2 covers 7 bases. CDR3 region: CANSFGTGGSTDTQYF. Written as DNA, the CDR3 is TGCGCCAACAGCTTCGGAACGGGAGGAAGCACAGATACGCAGTATTTT.